This TCR beta chain emerged from a study of T-cell reconstitution after alpha-beta-depleted transplantation in children. The sample holds a few counts of this clonotype. The TCRbeta library incorporated unique molecular identifiers. TCRdb analysed the PCR reads with MiXCR anew, one entry per CDR3 protein. The profile shows some 520,000 distinct CDR3 sequences, approximately 29% of them singletons. Trimming removed 1 base from V and 4 bases from J; junction bases left unmatched: 6. The CDR3 length is 16 residues. Sequenced here: PBMCs from the stem cell graft donor, sampled from the stem cell graft. The origin of this receptor is a human donor who donated a stem cell graft to a child with aplastic anemia. V is TRBV12-3 or TRBV12-4 and J is TRBJ1-5, with 8 bases identical to TRBD1. CDR3 bases: TGTGCCAGCAGTTTAGGGTTGGGACAGGTTAATCAGCCCCAGCATTTT. As protein: CASSLGLGQVNQPQHF.